This T cell receptor (beta chain) came from a study of human T cells and chemical hapten exposure. Study-wide results and caveats: In comparison with controls, expanded TCRs gave rise to a significantly larger number of large CDR3 similarity clusters.

Time point in this sample: patch test 1, 2 weeks after DPC sensitization. The sample's treatment: therapeutic diphenylcyclopropenone sensitization with weekly scalp DPC. The CDR3 runs 14 residues. With V trimmed by 4 bases and J by 6 bases, 8 bases remained unmatched. Germline V gene data show CDR1 as SNHLY and CDR2 as FYNNEI. In TCRdb, the RACE reads were re-called with MiXCR into one record per CDR3 protein. The table has about 120,000 distinct CDR3 sequences, roughly 15% seen once. Comment on this clonotype: Its antigen is unknown.

V is TRBV2 and J is TRBJ1-1; TRBD1 aligns across 7 bases. This TCR was recovered from a man younger than 30 with alopecia areata. Some clones in this sample may be carry-over from other donors' samples. This sample comprised whole blood, obtained in connection with sensitization to the hapten diphenylcyclopropenone (DPC). DNA for the CDR3: TGTGCCAGCAGTGGCAGGGGGTGGGTAGCTGAAGCTTTCTTT. It codes for CASSGRGWVAEAFF.